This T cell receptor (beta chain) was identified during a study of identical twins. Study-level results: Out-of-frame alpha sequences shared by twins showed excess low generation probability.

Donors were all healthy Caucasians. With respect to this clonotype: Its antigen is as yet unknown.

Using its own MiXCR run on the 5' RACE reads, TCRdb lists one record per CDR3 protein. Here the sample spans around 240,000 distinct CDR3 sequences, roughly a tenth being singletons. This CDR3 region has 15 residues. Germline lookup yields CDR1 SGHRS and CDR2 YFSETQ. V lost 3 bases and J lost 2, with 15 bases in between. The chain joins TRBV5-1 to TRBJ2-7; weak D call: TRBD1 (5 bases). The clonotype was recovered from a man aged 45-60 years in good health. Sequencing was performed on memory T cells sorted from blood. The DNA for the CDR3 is TGCGCCAGCAGCTCGGACACTACTTCGACCTACGAGCAGTACTTC. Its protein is CASSSDTTSTYEQYF.